The rows below give T cell receptor beta chains drawn from one sample of a study of CD8+CD57+ T cells in acquired aplastic anemia. MiXCR, applied by TCRdb to the reads, yields one record per CDR3 protein. The sample has around 250,000 distinct CDR3 sequences; approximately 82% are singletons. The sequencing input was sorted CD4+, CD8+, or CD8+CD57+ T cells (not recorded which) from PBMCs. Every receptor here comes from a human donor with aplastic anemia. CDR3s include the opening cysteine and the closing phenylalanine or tryptophan. Each record gives: V gene, D gene, clone size, J gene, CDR3 protein, CDR3 DNA. A D gene is named only where the DNA matches it firmly. Clone size is not always given. Where it is, it says once, few, many or a class for expanded clones.

TRBV15	.	.	TRBJ2-7	CASSTTRSSDEQYF	TGTGCCAGCAGCACCACCAGAAGCTCCGACGAGCAGTACTTC
TRBV2	.	once	TRBJ1-5	CASSDQVIHYNFFGHF	TGTGCCAGCAGTGACCAGGTCATCCATTACAATTTCTTCGGGCATTTT
TRBV4-3	.	once	TRBJ1-1	CASSFNLQSNTEAFF	TGCGCCAGCAGTTTTAACTTACAGAGTAACACTGAAGCTTTCTTT
TRBV29-1	TRBD1	.	TRBJ1-5	CSVAGGMDQPQHF	TGCAGCGTTGCAGGGGGAATGGATCAGCCCCAGCATTTT
TRBV15	TRBD2	.	TRBJ2-3	CATSSRGDGDTQYF	TGTGCCACCAGCTCGCGGGGGGACGGCGATACGCAGTATTTC
TRBV7-8	.	.	TRBJ2-6	CASSLWGVRARDTVLTF	TGTGCCAGCAGCCTCTGGGGGGTCCGCGCCAGGGACACGGTCCTGACTTTC
TRBV5-5	.	.	TRBJ2-3	CASSEYRTGTDTQYF	TGTGCCAGCAGCGAATACAGAACGGGAACAGATACGCAGTATTTT
TRBV2	.	.	TRBJ2-7	CASSRPGATNEKHF	TGTGCCAGCAGTCGGCCAGGCGCAACCAATGAAAAACACTTC
TRBV7-9	.	few	TRBJ1-1	CASSLVGRAEAFF	TGTGCCAGCAGCTTAGTGGGCAGGGCTGAAGCTTTCTTT
TRBV7-9	.	.	TRBJ1-2	CASSLPGGADTQYYTF	TGTGCCAGCAGCTTACCGGGCGGGGCCGATACGCAGTATTACACCTTC
TRBV7-8	.	.	TRBJ2-3	CASSFLGSPDTQYF	TGTGCCAGCAGCTTCTTGGGAAGTCCAGATACGCAGTATTTT
TRBV19	TRBD1	.	TRBJ2-1	CASSIRWDRGPVEQFF	TGTGCCAGTAGTATAAGGTGGGACAGGGGGCCTGTTGAGCAGTTCTTC
TRBV9	TRBD2	.	TRBJ2-5	CASSGGSGGGTQYF	TGTGCCAGCAGCGGAGGCAGCGGGGGAGGCACCCAGTACTTC